This TCR beta chain appears in the sequencing data of a study of cytomegalovirus exposure and HLA in healthy donors. This CDR3 is built from 15 residues. Germline CDR1 and CDR2: SGHTS and YDEGEE. Trimming at V came to 4 bases and at J to 8 bases, leaving 10 bases not matched to a gene. To note about this clone: Antigen: not known.

Produced via immunoSEQ multiplex PCR; TCRdb's table is partial and in-frame only. The table has fewer than 400,000 clones, just over 85% seen once. Points from the study as a whole: Rarity marked most TCR sequences, yet some public TCRs occurred in many donors.

The source is a woman younger than 35 in good health and CMV-seronegative. V gene TRBV5-8 combines with J gene TRBJ1-4, with 8 nucleotides matching TRBD1. Sequenced material: PBMCs. The CDR3 nucleotides are TGTGCCAGCAGCCCCGGACAGACAGGGGTAGAAAAACTGTTTTTT. This gives the protein CASSPGQTGVEKLFF.